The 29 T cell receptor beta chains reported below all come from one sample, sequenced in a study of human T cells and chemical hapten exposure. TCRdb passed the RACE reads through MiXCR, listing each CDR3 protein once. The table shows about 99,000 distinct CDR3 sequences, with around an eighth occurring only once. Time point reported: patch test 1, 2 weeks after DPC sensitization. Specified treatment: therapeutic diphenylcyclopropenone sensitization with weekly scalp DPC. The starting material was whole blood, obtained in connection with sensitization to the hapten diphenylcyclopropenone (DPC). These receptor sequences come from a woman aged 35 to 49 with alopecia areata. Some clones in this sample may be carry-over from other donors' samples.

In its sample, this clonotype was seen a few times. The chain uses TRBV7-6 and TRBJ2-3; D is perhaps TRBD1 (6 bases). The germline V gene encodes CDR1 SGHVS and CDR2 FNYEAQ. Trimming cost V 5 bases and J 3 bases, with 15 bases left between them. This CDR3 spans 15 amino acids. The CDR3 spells CASSPSGVPTDTQYF. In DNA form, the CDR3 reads TGTGCCAGCAGCCCATCAGGGGTCCCTACAGATACGCAGTATTTT. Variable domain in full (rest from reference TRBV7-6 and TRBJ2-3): GAGVSQSPRYKVTKRGQDVALRCDPISGHVSLYWYRQALGQGPEFLTYFNYEAQQDKSGLPNDRFSAERPEGSISTLTIQRTEQRDSAMYRCASSPSGVPTDTQYFGPGTRLTVL.

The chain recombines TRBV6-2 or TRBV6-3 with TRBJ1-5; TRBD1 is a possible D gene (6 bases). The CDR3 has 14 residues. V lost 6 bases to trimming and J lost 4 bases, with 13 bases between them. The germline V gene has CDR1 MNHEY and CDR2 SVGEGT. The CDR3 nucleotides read TGTGCCAGCAGACACAGGGCTATTAATCAGCCCCAGCATTTT. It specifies CASRHRAINQPQHF.

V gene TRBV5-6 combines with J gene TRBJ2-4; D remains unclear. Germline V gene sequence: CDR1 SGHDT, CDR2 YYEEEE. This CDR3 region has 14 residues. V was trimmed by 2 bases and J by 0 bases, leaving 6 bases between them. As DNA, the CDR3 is TGTGCCAGCAGCTTTGCCATAGCCAAAAACATTCAGTACTTC. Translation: CASSFAIAKNIQYF.

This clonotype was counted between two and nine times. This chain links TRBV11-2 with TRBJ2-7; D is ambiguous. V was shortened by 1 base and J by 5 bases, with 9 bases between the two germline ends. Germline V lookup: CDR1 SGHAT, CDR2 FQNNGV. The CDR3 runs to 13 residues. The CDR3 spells CASSLAPANEQYF. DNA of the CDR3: TGTGCCAGCAGCTTAGCTCCAGCGAACGAGCAGTACTTC.

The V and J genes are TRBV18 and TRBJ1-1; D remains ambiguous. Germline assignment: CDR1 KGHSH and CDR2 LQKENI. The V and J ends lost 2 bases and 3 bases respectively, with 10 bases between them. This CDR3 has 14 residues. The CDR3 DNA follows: TGTGCCAGCTCACCAGTGGAAGGCGACACTGAAGCTTTCTTT. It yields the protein CASSPVEGDTEAFF.

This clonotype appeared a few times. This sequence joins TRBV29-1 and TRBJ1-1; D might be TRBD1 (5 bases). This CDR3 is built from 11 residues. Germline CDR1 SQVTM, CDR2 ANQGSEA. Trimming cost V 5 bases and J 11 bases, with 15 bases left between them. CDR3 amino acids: CSVILDKEAFF. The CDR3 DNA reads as TGCAGCGTTATCTTGGACAAAGAGGCTTTCTTT.

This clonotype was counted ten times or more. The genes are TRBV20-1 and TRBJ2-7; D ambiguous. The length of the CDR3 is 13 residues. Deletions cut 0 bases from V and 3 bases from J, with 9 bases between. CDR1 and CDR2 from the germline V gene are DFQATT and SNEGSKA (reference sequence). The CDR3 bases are TGCAGTGCTAGAGACGCGCGACTCTACGAGCAGTACTTC. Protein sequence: CSARDARLYEQYF.

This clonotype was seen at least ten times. Here the CDR3 reads CSARDPRGPTNTGELFF. CDR3 bases: TGCAGTGCTAGAGATCCCAGGGGACCTACGAACACCGGGGAGCTGTTTTTT. The chain combines TRBV20-1 with TRBJ2-2; D perhaps matches TRBD1 (6 bases). V gave up 0 bases and J gave up 0 bases, with 14 bases separating them. CDR3 length: 17 residues. CDR1 and CDR2 (germline): DFQATT, SNEGSKA (reference sequence).

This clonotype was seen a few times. In nucleotides, the CDR3 is TGTGCCAGCAGTAAGCCCGCGCCCGGGGGGCTCTATGACACCGGGGAGCTGTTTTTT. This gives the protein CASSKPAPGGLYDTGELFF. The rearrangement uses TRBV28 and TRBJ2-2; TRBD2 is a possible D gene (7 bases). The CDR3 length is 19 residues. Deletions cut 5 bases from V and 3 bases from J, with 25 bases between. Germline loops: CDR1 MDHEN, CDR2 SYDVKM.

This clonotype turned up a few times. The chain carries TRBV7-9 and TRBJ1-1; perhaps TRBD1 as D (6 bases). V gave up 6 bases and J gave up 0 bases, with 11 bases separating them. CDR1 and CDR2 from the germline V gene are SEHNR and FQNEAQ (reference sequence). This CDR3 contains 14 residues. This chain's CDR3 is CASRAGAMNTEAFF. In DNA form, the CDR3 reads TGTGCCAGCAGGGCAGGGGCAATGAACACTGAAGCTTTCTTT.

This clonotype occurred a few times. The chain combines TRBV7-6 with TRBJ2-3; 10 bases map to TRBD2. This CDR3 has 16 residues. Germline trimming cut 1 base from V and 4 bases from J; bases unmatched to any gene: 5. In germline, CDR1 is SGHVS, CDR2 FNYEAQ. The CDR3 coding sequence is TGTGCCAGCAGCTTAGAACTAGCGGGAACCGCAGATACGCAGTATTTT. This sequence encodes CASSLELAGTADTQYF.

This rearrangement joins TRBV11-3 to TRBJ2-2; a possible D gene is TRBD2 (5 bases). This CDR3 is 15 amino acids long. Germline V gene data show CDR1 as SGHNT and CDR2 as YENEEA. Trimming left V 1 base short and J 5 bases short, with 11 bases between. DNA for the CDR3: TGTGCCAGCAGCTTAGGGGCTAGCAGGACCGGGGAGCTGTTTTTT. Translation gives CASSLGASRTGELFF.

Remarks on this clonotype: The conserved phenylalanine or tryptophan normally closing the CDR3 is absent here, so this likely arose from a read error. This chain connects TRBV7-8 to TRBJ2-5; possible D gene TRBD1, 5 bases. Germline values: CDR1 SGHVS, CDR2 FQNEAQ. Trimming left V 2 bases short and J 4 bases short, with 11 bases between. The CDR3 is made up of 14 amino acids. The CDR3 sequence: CASSLQQGRETQYC. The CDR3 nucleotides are TGTGCCAGCAGCTTACAGCAGGGTAGAGAGACCCAGTACTGC.

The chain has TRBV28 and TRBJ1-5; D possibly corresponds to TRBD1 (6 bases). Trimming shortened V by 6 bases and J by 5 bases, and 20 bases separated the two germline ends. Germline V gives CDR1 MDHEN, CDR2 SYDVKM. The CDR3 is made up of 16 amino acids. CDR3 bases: TGTGCCAGCAGCTTAATATATCCTACAGGGTATCAGCCCCAGCATTTT. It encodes CASSLIYPTGYQPQHF.

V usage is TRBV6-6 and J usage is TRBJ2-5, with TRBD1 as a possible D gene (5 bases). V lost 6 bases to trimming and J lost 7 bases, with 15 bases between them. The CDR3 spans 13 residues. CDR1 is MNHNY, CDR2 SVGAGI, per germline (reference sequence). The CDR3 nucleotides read TGTGCCAGCAGCCCAGGGCCAGCTAGGACCCAGTACTTC. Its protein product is CASSPGPARTQYF.

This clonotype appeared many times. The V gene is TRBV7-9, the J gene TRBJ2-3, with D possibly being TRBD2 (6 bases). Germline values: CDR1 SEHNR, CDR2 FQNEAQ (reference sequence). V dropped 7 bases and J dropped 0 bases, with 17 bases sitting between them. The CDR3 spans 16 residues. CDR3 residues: CASTPGVAASTDTQYF. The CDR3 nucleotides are TGTGCCAGCACCCCGGGGGTAGCAGCTAGCACAGATACGCAGTATTTT.

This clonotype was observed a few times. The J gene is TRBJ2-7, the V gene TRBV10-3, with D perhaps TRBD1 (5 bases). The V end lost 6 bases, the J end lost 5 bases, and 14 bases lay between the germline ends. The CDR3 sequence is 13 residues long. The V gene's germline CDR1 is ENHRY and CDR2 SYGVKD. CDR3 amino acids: CAISPTGADEQYF. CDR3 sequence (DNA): TGTGCCATCAGCCCTACAGGCGCCGACGAGCAGTACTTC.

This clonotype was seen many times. The CDR3 DNA is TGTGCCAGCAGCCAAGTCGGCGGGAACACTGAAGCTTTCTTT. Translation gives CASSQVGGNTEAFF. The chain recombines TRBV14 with TRBJ1-1; no reliable D call. The CDR3 loop spans 14 amino acids. Trimming stripped 1 base from V and 1 base from J, with 7 bases between. Germline V gene sequence: CDR1 SGHDN, CDR2 FVKESK.

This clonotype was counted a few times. The CDR3 region is CASSLSPAGAVEQFF. The CDR3 region has the DNA TGTGCCAGCAGTTTAAGCCCAGCGGGAGCGGTTGAGCAGTTCTTC. The V and J genes are TRBV12-3 or TRBV12-4 and TRBJ2-1, with 8 bases aligning to TRBD2. V shed 2 bases, J shed 9 bases, and the junction held 9 bases outside the gene matches. This CDR3 has 15 amino acids.

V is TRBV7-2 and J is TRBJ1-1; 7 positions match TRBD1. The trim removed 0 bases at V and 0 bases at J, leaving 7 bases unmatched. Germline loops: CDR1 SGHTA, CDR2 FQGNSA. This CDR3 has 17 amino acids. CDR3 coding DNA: TGTGCCAGCAGCTTAGCCGGGACAGAAGGGATGAACACTGAAGCTTTCTTT. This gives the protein CASSLAGTEGMNTEAFF.

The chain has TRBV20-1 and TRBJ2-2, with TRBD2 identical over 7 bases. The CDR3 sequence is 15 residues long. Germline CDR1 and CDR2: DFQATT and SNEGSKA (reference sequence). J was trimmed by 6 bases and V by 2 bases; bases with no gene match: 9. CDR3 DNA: TGCAGTGCTAGACGTGGCGGGAGCTCTGCCGGGGAGCTGTTTTTT. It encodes CSARRGGSSAGELFF.

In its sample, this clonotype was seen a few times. The CDR3 here is CASSNPTGDVGNTIYF. The CDR3 DNA is TGTGCCAGCAGTAACCCGACAGGGGACGTTGGAAACACCATATATTTT. This chain uses TRBV6-6 with TRBJ1-3; TRBD1 matches at 8 bases. Trimming removed 5 bases from V and 3 bases from J; junction bases left unmatched: 9. This CDR3 comprises 16 residues. CDR1 is MNHNY and CDR2 is SVGAGI in the germline V gene (reference sequence).

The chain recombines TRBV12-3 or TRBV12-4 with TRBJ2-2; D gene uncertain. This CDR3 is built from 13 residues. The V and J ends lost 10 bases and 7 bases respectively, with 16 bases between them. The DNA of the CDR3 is TGTGCCACCCGACCCGGCCCGGGCGGGGAGCTGTTTTTT. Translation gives CATRPGPGGELFF.

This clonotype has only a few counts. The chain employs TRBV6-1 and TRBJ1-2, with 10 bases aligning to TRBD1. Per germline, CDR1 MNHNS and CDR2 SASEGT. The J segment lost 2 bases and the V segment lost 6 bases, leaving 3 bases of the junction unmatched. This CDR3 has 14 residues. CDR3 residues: CASRRDRGNYGYTF. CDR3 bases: TGTGCCAGCAGGCGGGACAGGGGAAACTATGGCTACACCTTC.

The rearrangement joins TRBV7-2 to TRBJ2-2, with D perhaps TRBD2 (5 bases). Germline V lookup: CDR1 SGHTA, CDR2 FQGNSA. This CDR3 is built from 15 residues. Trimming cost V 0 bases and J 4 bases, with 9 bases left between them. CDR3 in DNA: TGTGCCAGCAGCTTAGCGCTGAGGGCCACCGGGGAGCTGTTTTTT. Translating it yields CASSLALRATGELFF.

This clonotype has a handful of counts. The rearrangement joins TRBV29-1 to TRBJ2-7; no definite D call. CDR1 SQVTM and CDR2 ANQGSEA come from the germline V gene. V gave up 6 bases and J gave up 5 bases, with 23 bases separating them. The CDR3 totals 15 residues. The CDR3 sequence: CSVENPSLPEHEQYF. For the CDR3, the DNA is TGCAGCGTCGAAAACCCGTCCCTTCCGGAACACGAGCAGTACTTC.

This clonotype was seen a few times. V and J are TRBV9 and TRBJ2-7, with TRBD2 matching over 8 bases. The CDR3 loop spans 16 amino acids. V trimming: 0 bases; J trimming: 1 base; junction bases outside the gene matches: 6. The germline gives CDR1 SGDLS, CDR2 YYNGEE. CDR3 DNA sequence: TGTGCCAGCAGCGTAGCTGTGGAGCGGGGGTCCTACGAGCAGTACTTC. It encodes CASSVAVERGSYEQYF.

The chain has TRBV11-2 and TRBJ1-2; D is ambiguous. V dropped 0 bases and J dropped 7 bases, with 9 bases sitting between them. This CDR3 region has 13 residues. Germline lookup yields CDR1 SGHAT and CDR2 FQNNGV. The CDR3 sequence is CASSLDRLAGYTF. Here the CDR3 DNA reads TGTGCCAGCAGCTTAGACAGATTAGCTGGCTACACCTTC. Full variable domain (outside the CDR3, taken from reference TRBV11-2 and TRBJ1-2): EAGVAQSPRYKIIEKRQSVAFWCNPISGHATLYWYQQILGQGPKLLIQFQNNGVVDDSQLPKDRFSAERLKGVDSTLKIQPAKLEDSAVYLCASSLDRLAGYTFGSGTRLTVV.

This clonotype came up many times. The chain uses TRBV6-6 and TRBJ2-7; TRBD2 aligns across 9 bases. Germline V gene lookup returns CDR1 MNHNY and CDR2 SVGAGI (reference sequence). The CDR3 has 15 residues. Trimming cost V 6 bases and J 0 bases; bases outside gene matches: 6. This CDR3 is CASSRALAGSYEQYF. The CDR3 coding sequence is TGTGCCAGCAGCCGCGCACTAGCGGGCTCCTACGAGCAGTACTTC.